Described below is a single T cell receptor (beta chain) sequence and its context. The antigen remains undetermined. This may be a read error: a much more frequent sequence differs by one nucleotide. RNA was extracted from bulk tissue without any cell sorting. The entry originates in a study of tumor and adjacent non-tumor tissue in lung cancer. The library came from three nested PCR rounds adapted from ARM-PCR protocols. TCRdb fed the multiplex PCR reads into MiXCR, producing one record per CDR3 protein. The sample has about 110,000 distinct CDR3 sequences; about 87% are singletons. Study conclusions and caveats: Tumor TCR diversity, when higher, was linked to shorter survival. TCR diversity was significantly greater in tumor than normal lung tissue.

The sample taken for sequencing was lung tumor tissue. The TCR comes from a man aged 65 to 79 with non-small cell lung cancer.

Here the CDR3 DNA reads TGCAGTGCTGTCAGGGGTCTGGACACTGATGCTTTCTTT. It encodes CSAVRGLDTDAFF. V is TRBV20-1 and J is TRBJ1-1; tentatively, D is TRBD1 (6 bases). CDR1 and CDR2 from the germline V gene are DFQATT and SNEGSKA (reference sequence). This CDR3 spans 13 amino acids.